One and the same sample provided the 7 T cell receptor beta chains below, sequenced in a study of tumor-infiltrating lymphocytes in primary liver carcinoma. Scientists recovered RNA and DNA together from approximately 20-30 mg of unsorted bulk tissue. With around 500 ng total RNA as template and a constant-region primer, TCR beta cDNA was made. Three-round nested multiplex PCR performed with slightly modified ARM-PCR produced the TCR beta libraries. For approximately 11 cycles apiece, the opening two PCR rounds ran with TRBV1-TRBV30 forward primers and a C-beta reverse primer. MiXCR, applied by TCRdb to the multiplex PCR reads, yields one record per CDR3 protein. Among around 21,000 distinct CDR3 sequences listed, over 65% were seen once. The source material was liver tumor tissue from sampling region 1. The subset: tumor region T1, superior pole. The receptors stem from a man aged 40-50 years with primary liver carcinoma and hepatitis B virus infection.

A remark on this clonotype: An end of the junction differs from the germline gene, which may be a read error. The chain links TRBV11-2 to TRBJ2-2; D might be TRBD2 (6 bases). The CDR3 has 17 residues. The germline V gene encodes CDR1 SGHAT and CDR2 FQNNGV. This CDR3 reads CASSLALGGANTEVLYF. The CDR3 bases are TGTGCCAGCAGCTTAGCACTAGGAGGGGCGAACACCGAGGTGCTGTATTTT.

With respect to this clonotype: One end of the junction varies from germline; a read error may be responsible. The rearrangement joins TRBV11-2 to TRBJ2-1; 9 bases match TRBD1. This CDR3 region has 13 residues. The germline V gene encodes CDR1 SGHAT and CDR2 FQNNGV. The DNA of the CDR3 is TGTGCCGGCAGCCCCGACAGGGGGAGTGGGCAATTCTTC. Its translation is CAGSPDRGSGQFF.

With respect to this clonotype: A read error may account for a junction end that differs from germline. The rearrangement links TRBV6-1 to TRBJ1-2, with a weak D call TRBD1 (5 bases). The CDR3 runs to 15 residues. The germline V gene encodes CDR1 MNHNS and CDR2 SASEGT. CDR3 DNA sequence: TGTGCCACAAGACAAGGGGCGGGCTGGGACTATAGCTACACCTTC. This sequence encodes CATRQGAGWDYSYTF.

As to this clonotype: The junction shows a germline mismatch at one end, possibly a read error. This chain joins TRBV11-3 and TRBJ2-1, with 10 bases that match TRBD1. CDR1 and CDR2 from the germline V gene are SGHNT and YENEEA. The CDR3 has 16 residues. The CDR3 DNA reads TGTGTCAGCAGCCCAGCAGGACAGGGGGTGGTAGATGAGCGGCTCTTC. Protein: CVSSPAGQGVVDERLF.

This clonotype was seen at least ten times. The chain uses TRBV20-1 and TRBJ2-2, with 7 bases that match TRBD1. V shed 1 base, J shed 4 bases, and the junction held 3 bases outside the gene matches. Germline CDR1 DFQATT, CDR2 SNEGSKA (reference sequence). The CDR3 is 14 residues long. CDR3 bases: TGCAGTGCTAGAGTACAGGGGATCACCGGGGAGCTGTTTTTT. This sequence encodes CSARVQGITGELFF.

The chain carries TRBV7-8 and TRBJ2-7, with D maybe TRBD2 (6 bases). V was trimmed by 10 bases and J by 6 bases, leaving 19 bases between them. The CDR3 sequence is 13 residues long. Germline V gene lookup returns CDR1 SGHVS and CDR2 FQNEAQ. CDR3 DNA sequence: TGTGCCAACAGTAACACTTTGGGAGGCGAGCAGTACTTC. This encodes CANSNTLGGEQYF.

A note on this clonotype: An end of the junction does not agree with germline; a read error may underlie this. The chain has TRBV4-3 and TRBJ2-1, with D uncertain. The CDR3 has 16 residues. Germline V gene sequence: CDR1 LGHNA, CDR2 YSLEER. This CDR3 reads CDSSQDRVDTNNEQFF. CDR3 bases: TGCGACAGCAGCCAAGATAGAGTAGACACCAACAATGAACAGTTCTTC.